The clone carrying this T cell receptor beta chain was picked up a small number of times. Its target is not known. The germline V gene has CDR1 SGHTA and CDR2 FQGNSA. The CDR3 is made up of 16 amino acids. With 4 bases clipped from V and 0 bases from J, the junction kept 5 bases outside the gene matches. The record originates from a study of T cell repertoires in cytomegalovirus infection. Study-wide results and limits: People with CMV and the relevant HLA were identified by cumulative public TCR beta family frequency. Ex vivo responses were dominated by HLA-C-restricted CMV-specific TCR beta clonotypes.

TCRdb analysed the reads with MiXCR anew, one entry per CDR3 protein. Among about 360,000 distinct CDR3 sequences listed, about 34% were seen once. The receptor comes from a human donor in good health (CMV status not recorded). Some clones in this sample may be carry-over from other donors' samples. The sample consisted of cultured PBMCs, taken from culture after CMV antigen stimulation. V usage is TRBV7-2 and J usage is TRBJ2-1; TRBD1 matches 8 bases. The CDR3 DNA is TGTGCCAGCAGCTCCCTCGGGACAGGCTCCTACAATGAGCAGTTCTTC. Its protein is CASSSLGTGSYNEQFF.